Listed here is a single TCR beta chain. Its antigen is still unknown. A far larger clone differs by one base, so this is likely a read error. The sample comes from a study of shared clonotypes between healthy human individuals. All donors qualified as healthy HIV-negative adults and had experienced no recent acute infections or vaccinations. Assay execution proceeded at the deep level. Unsorted PBMC DNA was run through sequencing on ten immunoSEQ deep assay plates. Clones were read by immunoSEQ multiplex PCR, and TCRdb kept only the in-frame ones, dropping some. This sample yields approximately 480,000 clones, of which roughly 85% are seen a single time; 12% belongs to the top ten. General study findings and limits: Sequencing depth was a factor that was expected to affect clonotype sharing among donors.

The receptor was isolated from a woman aged 40-49 years in good health. Some clones in this sample may be carry-over from other donors' samples. Sequencing input: PBMCs.

CDR3 DNA sequence: TGTGCCAGCAGCAAAGGGGGCAATCAGCCCCAGCATTTT. Encoded protein: CASSKGGNQPQHF. The chain recombines TRBV27 with TRBJ1-5; the D gene is possibly TRBD1 (5 bases). Trimming pared 6 bases from V and 2 bases from J, leaving 8 bases between. CDR1 and CDR2 from the germline V gene are MNHEY and SMNVEV (reference sequence). This CDR3 region has 13 residues.